This T cell receptor (beta chain) originates from a study of blood T cell repertoires in COVID-19 (dated by TCRdb to the early 2020s). As for the study more broadly: The collaborator samples originated in the United States, Italy and Spain and spanned the acute and convalescent phases of COVID-19. The prospective study material was composed of cDNA or gDNA derived from T cells, B-cell-depleted T cells, or PBMCs. The dataset comprised deeply sampled blood TCRbeta repertoires from subjects exposed to, actively infected with, or recovered from COVID-19. A freely available public database, intended as a resource for researchers studying the immune response to SARS-CoV-2, is where the repertoires were released. Samples came from the ongoing ImmuneRACE study (first 160 participants) plus 1,254 subjects from 6 global collaborators. Sample metadata almost always included a de-identified subject ID, COVID-19 status, age in years and sex. HLA class I and class II types, where available, came from metadata supplied by the sample provider rather than from assay-based typing. General study outcomes and caveats: The quantity of clinical and demographic metadata differed by source and by participant and was supplied without curation.

The immunoSEQ Assay, a bias-controlled multiplex PCR, was used to amplify TCRbeta CDR3 regions from genomic DNA. The study's own analysis went as follows. The number of nucleated cells in each sample was estimated by amplification of reference gene primers within the assay. Sequence reads were collapsed and filtered to measure the absolute abundance of every unique TCRbeta CDR3 rearrangement. For each sample, productive Simpson clonality was calculated as the square root of Simpson's diversity index over productive rearrangements. TCRdb carries this immuneACCESS record with in-frame sequences only. Its versions omit some clonotypes, under half of them owing to an unresolved V gene in the studies checked, with the rest unexplained. Clone size and V and J calls were adopted from that table, with D and trimming inferred from the DNA. This sample is represented by under 200,000 clones; over 70% of them were singletons. The top ten clonotypes cover about 5.8% of the sample.

Enrolling through a virtual design, the prospective study's participants ranged in age from roughly 18 to 89 years and lived across 24 United States geographic areas. In the prospective study, cohorts were assigned on the basis of participant-reported clinical history obtained from a screening survey and a study questionnaire. In the prospective study, whole blood, serum and a nasopharyngeal or oropharyngeal swab were collected from each participant by mobile phlebotomists. Prospective study participants could optionally give additional blood draws and questionnaires over an approximately 2-month period. Before DNA extraction, prospective study blood samples were shipped either frozen or at room temperature. Trimming costs V 6 bases and J 6 bases, and their ends lie 25 bases apart. CDR1 and CDR2 were assigned from the germline V gene as ENHRY and SYGVKD. Inclusive of the bounding cysteine and phenylalanine, the CDR3 is 17 residues long. Only CDR3 DNA remains: 51 bases, in frame from the first base.

Concerning this clone itself: The specificity of this receptor is unknown. Base quality data are lacking; no much larger clone is found one base away.

The V gene is TRBV10-3 and the J gene is TRBJ2-3, with TRBD2 tentatively as D gene (6 bases match). This clonotype was obtained from a woman in her forties with acute COVID-19. What was sequenced was PBMCs or T cells enriched from blood (not recorded which). The CDR3 here reads CAIRPGPGVVQSDTQYF. The bases read TGTGCCATCAGGCCCGGGCCGGGAGTAGTACAGAGTGATACGCAGTATTTT.